This T cell receptor (beta chain) derives from a study of cytomegalovirus exposure and HLA in healthy donors (dated by TCRdb to 2015 to 2018). Regarding the complete study: According to an earlier analysis of 587 of the donors, some 180 million T cells yielded 117 million unique TCR beta sequences and around 280 Gb of sequence data. Approximately 300 gigabases of sequencing data and around 80 million unique TCR sequences made up an early release that covered several hundred HLA-typed donors. Of the roughly 410 genotyped donors, 81% were placed in the genetic ancestry cluster associated with self-reported Caucasian donors. The study aimed to test whether cataloging public T cell receptors could reveal signatures of past pathogen exposure. The T cell repertoires of several hundred subjects were profiled by immunosequencing and related to cytomegalovirus serostatus. In addition to the first cohort of 650 to 800 subjects, a separate validation cohort of under 150 different subjects was used. To predict cytomegalovirus infection status, the study brought together high-throughput TCR immunosequencing, statistical association of individual TCRs with disease status, and machine learning. A later analysis re-examined previously published TCR beta repertoires from 600 to 700 donors and added high-resolution HLA genotyping to investigate patterns of TCR occurrence. The later analysis used no new phenotypic data to find candidate immune exposures, relying instead on TCR beta sequences and their occurrence across donors. In an earlier analysis of roughly 540 of the donors, high-throughput TCR beta sequencing was used to judge whether each TCR beta V gene segment behaved as functional or pseudogenic. Donor age, sex, ethnicity and CMV serostatus were collected together with the repertoire data. In a later genetic analysis, genome-wide SNP genotypes for 398 of the 666 donors were used, and that subset was treated as a discovery cohort. Every discovery cohort repertoire had been produced on one sequencing platform. Both class I and class II loci were covered by HLA typing, at four-digit resolution. The number of donors typed differed by locus, with roughly 620-630 for A, B, C, DRB1 and DQB1, 522 for DQA1, approximately 570 for DPA1, and some 450 for DPB1. A few DR-DQ haplotypes were handled as single units for association and clustering because linkage in the cohort was strong. Among 350 to 400 genotyped donors of the cohort, an average of about 240,000 unique TCR beta nucleotide sequences were sequenced per donor, roughly 20% of them non-productive. Findings and caveats that apply to the study as a whole: A further reported finding was that TCR beta sequences accurately predicted the HLA-A and HLA-B alleles for most subjects in the first cohort. The 87-base-pair reads could not distinguish some IMGT-functional V segments, including TRBV6-2 and TRBV6-3, so those segments were excluded. The only immune exposure information available for the cohort was CMV serostatus. The authors suggested that the approach could potentially be generalized to other disease states and immunological phenotypes. Several of the top co-occurrence clusters appeared to be linked to parvovirus B19, influenza, CMV and Epstein-Barr virus, according to a later analysis. Most TCR sequences were seen in very few donors, while some public TCRs were found in many individuals. A cluster of highly shared sequence variants was judged likely to be a technical artifact of the sequencing pipeline. The classifier was reported to diagnose cytomegalovirus status with high specificity and sensitivity in both the original and validation cohorts. Sequencing depth was assumed to be roughly uniform across donors in the presence/absence analyses, though that assumption may not hold. In a later analysis, about 17,000 TCR beta sequences were associated with specific HLA alleles at a false discovery rate of 0.05. Compared with equally common non-associated chains, HLA-associated TCR beta chains in a later analysis were more clonally expanded and had lower generation probabilities. Because counts were too low, 15 to 20 rarely observed V segments, including chromosome 9 orphons, were excluded from the earlier analysis of 587 of the donors. A later analysis found that TCR association rates varied across HLA loci, with DRB1 alleles showing the most associated TCRs and HLA-C alleles the fewest. Because some donors lacked HLA typing at each locus, the association tests relied only on the typed subset. In the study, around 150 TCR beta chains were listed as associated with cytomegalovirus. The cohort was sequenced for TCR beta chains only, and without alpha or paired-chain data the features that could be detected were limited. Strong co-occurrence of HLA alleles, especially DR and DQ, made assigning TCR associations to individual alleles difficult. In a later genetic analysis, a missense DCLRE1C variant was associated with V-gene and J-gene trimming of TCR beta chains, and the association was replicated in an independent cohort. In an earlier analysis of 450 to 750 of the donors, most TCR beta V segments appeared in productive rearrangements about 87% or about 30% of the time, broadly matching IMGT annotations. Linkage disequilibrium might explain the correlated functional status among segregating V segments, but an unknown experimental factor could not be excluded. Three of the identified cytomegalovirus-associated TCR beta chains were confirmed in vitro to be specific for cytomegalovirus antigens. In a later analysis, most CMV-associated TCR beta chains were found to appear HLA-restricted, with HLA associations seemingly driven largely by CMV exposure. According to a later genetic analysis, donors in an Asian-associated ancestry cluster had fewer N-insertions in productive TCRs than the approximately 700-donor mean.

Libraries were built with the immunoSEQ multiplex PCR assay. A mixture of 60 forward primers for TCR Vbeta segments and 13 reverse primers for TCR Jbeta segments was used in the multiplex PCR. The CDR3 region of rearranged TCR beta genes was amplified from genomic DNA by a multiplex PCR assay. The amplified TCR beta libraries were sequenced on the Illumina HiSeq System as 87-base-pair reads. The authors' pipeline ran thus. A later analysis tallied roughly 76 million unique TCR beta chains across the approximately 670 repertoires, and approximately 12 million of those chains were shared by two or more donors. To remove PCR and sequencing errors, raw reads were error-corrected and collapsed into unique sequences using a nearest-neighbor algorithm that merged closely related sequences. CDR3 sequences were aligned to IMGT reference sequences to assign V, D and J gene segments. For a sequence to be retained, a match of at least six nucleotides to both a V gene segment and a J gene segment was required. Rearrangements were classified as productive when the CDR3 lacked stop codons and remained in frame with V and J, and all other rearrangements were classified as non-productive. CDR3 was defined by IMGT convention, running from the second conserved V-encoded cysteine to the conserved J-encoded phenylalanine. In an earlier analysis of some 550 of the donors, sequences lacking an unambiguous match to a single V gene segment were excluded. In an earlier analysis of approximately 560 of the donors, a V segment was called functional when productive rearrangements were above 56.7%, and segregating when the standard deviation between donors exceeded 5%. A statistical classification framework was built for diagnosing cytomegalovirus status from the catalog of TCR beta chain sequences. A later analysis assigned V and J genes by comparing TCR nucleotide sequences with IMGT/GENE-DB human TR gene sequences. A later analysis assigned CDR3 sequences and most-parsimonious VDJ recombination scenarios with the TCRdist pipeline. In a later analysis, each TCR beta chain was defined by its CDR3 amino acid sequence together with its V-gene family, and reads without a unique V-gene family were excluded. A later analysis removed 592 highly shared, low-generation-probability nucleotide sequences to deal with suspected cross-contamination and a sequencing artifact. A later analysis calculated a clonal expansion index for each public chain from normalized within-repertoire ranks of inferred template counts. Generation probabilities in a later analysis came from a VDJ recombination model fitted to out-of-frame rearrangements, and those results were checked against IGoR. Hypergeometric tests were used in a later analysis to score TCR-TCR, TCR-HLA and TCR-CMV co-occurrence, with a repertoire-size bias correction applied to the TCR pairs. To estimate false discovery rates, a later analysis permuted the HLA or CMV assignments 20 times. In a later analysis, co-occurring TCRs were grouped with DBSCAN, and TCRdist sequence similarity was added when clustering was performed within HLA-allele-positive subsets. Co-occurrence clustering excluded repertoires with fewer than 30,000 or more than 120,000 public chains, plus five with anomalous nucleotide sharing. Entries here come from immuneACCESS through TCRdb and include only in-frame sequences with V and J called. Some clones fail to appear in such tables; in the studies checked, an unresolved V gene covers under half of the shortfall, and the cause of the remainder is unknown. The V and J calls and clone size come from that table; D and trimming were worked out from the DNA. This sample is represented by a few hundred thousand clones; 77% of them were singletons. The ten largest clones represent about 2.5% of the sample.

In total, around 600 healthy bone marrow donors made up the cohort. Cohort members were all nominally healthy when sampled, although unrecorded immune exposures were likely present. The donor was CMV seropositive and was included in the group of some 290 seropositive cohort members. A peripheral blood sample was collected from each donor, and TCR beta sequencing was performed on peripheral blood mononuclear cells. The Qiagen DNeasy Blood Extraction Kit was used to extract genomic DNA from the blood cell samples. Its CDR3 holds 15 amino acids, cysteine through phenylalanine. The kept DNA is CDR3 alone, 45 bases in frame from the first base. CDR1 MGHDK and CDR2 SYGVNS were looked up in the germline V gene. Trimming costs V 1 base and J 6 bases, and their ends lie 15 bases apart. This clone has a handful of counts. What this receptor recognizes is not known. Per-base quality was not reported, and no clone a single base away is much larger than it.

Sequenced: PBMCs. This clonotype was sampled from a woman aged 55-70 years in good health and CMV-seropositive. The chain is encoded by TRBV25-1 joined to TRBJ1-1; TRBD1 is a possible D gene, resting on 5 matching bases. CDR3 region: CASSEFGGFESEAFF. The DNA sequence is given as TGTGCCAGCAGTGAATTTGGGGGGTTTGAATCTGAAGCTTTCTTT.